The present T cell receptor (beta chain) was sequenced within a study of cytomegalovirus exposure and HLA in healthy donors. Background on the study: One earlier analysis, a look at roughly 170 million T cells, found 117 million unique TCR beta sequences. The Caucasian-associated ancestry cluster held about 80% of 398 genotyped donors.

Broader study findings: Across HLA loci, a later analysis found differing TCR association rates, with DRB1 most and HLA-C fewest. Donor immune exposure was known only as CMV serostatus.

There are a few counts of this clone. What it binds is not known. CDR1 and CDR2 from the germline V gene are SGDLS and YYNGEE. J lost 5 bases, V lost 0 bases, and 5 bases had no gene match. This CDR3 contains 14 residues. Use of 60 Vbeta and 13 Jbeta primers characterized the PCR. Profiling relied on immunoSEQ multiplex PCR, and the TCRdb table lists in-frame clones only, not all of them. The table records about 98,000 clones, more than 60% of them present only once. This receptor was identified in a man in his sixties in good health and CMV-seropositive. The gene calls are TRBV9 and TRBJ2-7; 7 nucleotides line up with TRBD2. Sequenced: PBMCs. The CDR3 here is CASSVALGGDEQYF. CDR3 coding DNA: TGTGCCAGCAGCGTAGCTTTGGGGGGGGACGAGCAGTACTTC.